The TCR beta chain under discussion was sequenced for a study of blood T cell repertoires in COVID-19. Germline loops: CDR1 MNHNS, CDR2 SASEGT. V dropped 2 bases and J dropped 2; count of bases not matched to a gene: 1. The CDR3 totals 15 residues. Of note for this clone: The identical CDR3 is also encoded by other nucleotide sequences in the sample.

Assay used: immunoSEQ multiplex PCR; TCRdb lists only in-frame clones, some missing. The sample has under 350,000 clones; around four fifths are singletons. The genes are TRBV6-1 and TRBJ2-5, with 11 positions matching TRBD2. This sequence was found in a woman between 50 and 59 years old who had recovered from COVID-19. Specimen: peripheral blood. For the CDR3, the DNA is TGTGCCAGCAGTGAATTAGCGGGGGGGCAAGAGACCCAGTACTTC. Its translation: CASSELAGGQETQYF.